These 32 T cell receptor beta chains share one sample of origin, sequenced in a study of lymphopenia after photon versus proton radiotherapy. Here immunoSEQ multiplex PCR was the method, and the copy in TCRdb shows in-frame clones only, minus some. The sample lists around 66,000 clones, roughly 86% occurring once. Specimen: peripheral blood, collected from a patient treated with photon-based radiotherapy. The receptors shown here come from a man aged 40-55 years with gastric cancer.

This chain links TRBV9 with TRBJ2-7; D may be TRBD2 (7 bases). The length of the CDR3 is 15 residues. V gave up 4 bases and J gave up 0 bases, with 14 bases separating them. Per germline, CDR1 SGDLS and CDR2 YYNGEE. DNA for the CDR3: TGTGCCAGCAGCCCCGGCGGGGGCGGCTCCTACGAGCAGTACTTC. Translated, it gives CASSPGGGGSYEQYF.

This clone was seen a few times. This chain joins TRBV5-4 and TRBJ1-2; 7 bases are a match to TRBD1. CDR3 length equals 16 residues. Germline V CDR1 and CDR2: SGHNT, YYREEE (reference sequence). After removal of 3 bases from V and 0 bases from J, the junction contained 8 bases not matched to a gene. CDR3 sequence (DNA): TGTGCCAGCAGCTCATCCCGACAGGGAACTAACTATGGCTACACCTTC. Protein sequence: CASSSSRQGTNYGYTF.

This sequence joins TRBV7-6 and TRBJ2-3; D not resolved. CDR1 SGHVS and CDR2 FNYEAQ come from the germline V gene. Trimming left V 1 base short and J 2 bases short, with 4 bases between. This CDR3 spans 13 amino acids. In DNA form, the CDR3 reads TGTGCCAGCAGCTTAGATTTCACAGATACGCAGTATTTT. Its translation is CASSLDFTDTQYF.

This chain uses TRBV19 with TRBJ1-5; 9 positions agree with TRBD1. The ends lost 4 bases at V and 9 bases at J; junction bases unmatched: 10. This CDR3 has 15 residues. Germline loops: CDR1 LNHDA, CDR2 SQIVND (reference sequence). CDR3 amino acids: CASSRQGQGVSPQHF. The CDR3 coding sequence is TGTGCCAGTAGTAGGCAGGGACAGGGAGTATCGCCCCAGCATTTT.

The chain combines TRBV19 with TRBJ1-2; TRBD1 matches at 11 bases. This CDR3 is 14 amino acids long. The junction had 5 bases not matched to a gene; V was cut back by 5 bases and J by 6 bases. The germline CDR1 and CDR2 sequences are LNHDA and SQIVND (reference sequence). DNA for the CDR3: TGTGCCAGTAGTCCCGGACAGGGGGCCGATGGCTACACCTTC. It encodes CASSPGQGADGYTF.

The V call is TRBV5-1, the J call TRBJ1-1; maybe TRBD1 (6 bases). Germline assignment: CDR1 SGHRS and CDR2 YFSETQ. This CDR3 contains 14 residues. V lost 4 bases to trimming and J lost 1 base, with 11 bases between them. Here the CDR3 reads CASSKDRKNTEAFF. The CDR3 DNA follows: TGCGCCAGCAGCAAAGACAGGAAGAACACTGAAGCTTTCTTT.

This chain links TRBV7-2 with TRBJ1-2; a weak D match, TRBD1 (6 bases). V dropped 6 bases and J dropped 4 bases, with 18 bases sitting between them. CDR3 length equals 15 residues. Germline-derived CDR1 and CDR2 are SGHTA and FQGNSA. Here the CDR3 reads CASSPFQGIGYGYTF. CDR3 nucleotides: TGTGCCAGCAGTCCATTTCAGGGGATAGGCTATGGCTACACCTTC.

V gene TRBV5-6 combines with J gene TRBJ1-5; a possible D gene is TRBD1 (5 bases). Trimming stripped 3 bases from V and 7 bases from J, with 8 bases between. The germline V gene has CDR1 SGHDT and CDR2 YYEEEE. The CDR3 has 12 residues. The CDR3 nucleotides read TGTGCCAGCAGCTCCGACAGCCAGCCCCAGCATTTT. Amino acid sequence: CASSSDSQPQHF.

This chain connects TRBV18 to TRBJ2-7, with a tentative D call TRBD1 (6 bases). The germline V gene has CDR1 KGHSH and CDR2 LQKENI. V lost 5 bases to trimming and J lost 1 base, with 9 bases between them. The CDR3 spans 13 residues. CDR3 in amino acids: CASSWGQSYEQYF. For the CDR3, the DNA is TGTGCCAGCTCATGGGGACAATCCTACGAGCAGTACTTC.

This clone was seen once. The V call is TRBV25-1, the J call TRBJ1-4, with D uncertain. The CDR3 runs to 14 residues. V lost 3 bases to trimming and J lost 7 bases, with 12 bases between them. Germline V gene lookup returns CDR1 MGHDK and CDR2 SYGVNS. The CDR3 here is CASSDHAGSEKLFF. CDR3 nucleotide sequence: TGTGCCAGCAGTGACCATGCAGGCAGTGAAAAACTGTTTTTT.

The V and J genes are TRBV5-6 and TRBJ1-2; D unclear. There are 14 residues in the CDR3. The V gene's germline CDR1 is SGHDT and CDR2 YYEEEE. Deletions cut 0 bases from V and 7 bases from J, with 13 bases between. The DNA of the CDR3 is TGTGCCAGCAGCTTGGGTCGGGCGAGGGCTGGCTACACCTTC. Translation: CASSLGRARAGYTF.

The CDR3 DNA follows: TGTGCCAGCAGAATGTATCTAACGGCCAGCACAGATACGCAGTATTTT. Protein: CASRMYLTASTDTQYF. The chain is built from TRBV5-4 and TRBJ2-3; D gene uncertain. Germline lookup yields CDR1 SGHNT and CDR2 YYREEE (reference sequence). The CDR3 runs 16 residues. V lost 5 bases to trimming and J lost 0 bases, with 16 bases between them.

CDR3 sequence: CASSQGESGANVLTF. CDR3 nucleotide sequence: TGTGCCAGCAGCCAAGGGGAGTCGGGGGCCAACGTCCTGACTTTC. J is TRBJ2-6 and V is TRBV4-2; maybe TRBD2 (5 bases). The germline V gene has CDR1 LGHNA and CDR2 YNFKEQ. The CDR3 extends over 15 amino acids. V was clipped by 1 base and J by 4 bases, with 8 bases between them.

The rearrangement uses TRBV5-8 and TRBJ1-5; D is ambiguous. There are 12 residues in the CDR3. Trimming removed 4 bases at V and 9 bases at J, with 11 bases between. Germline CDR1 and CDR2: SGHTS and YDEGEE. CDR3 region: CASSRISGPQHF. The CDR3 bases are TGTGCCAGCAGCCGAATCTCGGGGCCCCAGCATTTT.

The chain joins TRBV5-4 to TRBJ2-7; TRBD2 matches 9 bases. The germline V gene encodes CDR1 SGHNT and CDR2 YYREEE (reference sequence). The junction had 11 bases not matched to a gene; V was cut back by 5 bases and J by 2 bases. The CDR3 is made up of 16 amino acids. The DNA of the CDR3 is TGTGCCAGCAGGCCCTCGCTTGCGGGGGGGCCCTACGAGCAGTACTTC. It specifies CASRPSLAGGPYEQYF.

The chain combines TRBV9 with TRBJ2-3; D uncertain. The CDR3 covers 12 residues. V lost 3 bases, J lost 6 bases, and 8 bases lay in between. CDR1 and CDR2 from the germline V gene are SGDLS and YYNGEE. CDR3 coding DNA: TGTGCCAGCAGCGGGAACTCTGATACGCAGTATTTT. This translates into CASSGNSDTQYF.

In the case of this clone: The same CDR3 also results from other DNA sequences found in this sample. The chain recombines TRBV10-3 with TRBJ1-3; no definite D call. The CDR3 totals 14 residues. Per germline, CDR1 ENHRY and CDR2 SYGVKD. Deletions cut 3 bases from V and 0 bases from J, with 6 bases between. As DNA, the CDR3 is TGTGCCATCAGTGACAGGAGCTCTGGAAACACCATATATTTT. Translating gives CAISDRSSGNTIYF.

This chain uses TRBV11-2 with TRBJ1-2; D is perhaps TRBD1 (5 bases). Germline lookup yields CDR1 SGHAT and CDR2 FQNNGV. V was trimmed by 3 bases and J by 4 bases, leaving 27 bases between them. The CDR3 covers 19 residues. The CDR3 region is CASSFESDPTQARGYGYTF. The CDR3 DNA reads TGTGCCAGCAGCTTCGAGTCGGACCCAACACAGGCGCGTGGCTATGGCTACACCTTC.

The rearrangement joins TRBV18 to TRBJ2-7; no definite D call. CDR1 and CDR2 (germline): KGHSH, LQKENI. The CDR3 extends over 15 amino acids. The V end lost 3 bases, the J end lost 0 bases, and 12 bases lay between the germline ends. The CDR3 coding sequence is TGTGCCAGCTCACCGATGGACCAACTCTCCTACGAGCAGTACTTC. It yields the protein CASSPMDQLSYEQYF.

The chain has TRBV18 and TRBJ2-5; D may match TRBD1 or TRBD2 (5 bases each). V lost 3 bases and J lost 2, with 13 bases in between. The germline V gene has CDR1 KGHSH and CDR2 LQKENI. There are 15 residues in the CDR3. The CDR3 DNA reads TGTGCCAGCTCACCGGGACCCGGGTATCAAGAGACCCAGTACTTC. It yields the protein CASSPGPGYQETQYF.

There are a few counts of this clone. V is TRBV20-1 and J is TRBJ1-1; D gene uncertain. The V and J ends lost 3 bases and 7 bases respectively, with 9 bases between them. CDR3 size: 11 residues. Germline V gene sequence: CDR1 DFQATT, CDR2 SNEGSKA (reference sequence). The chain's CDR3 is CSARRLDEAFF. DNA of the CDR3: TGCAGTGCTAGGCGCTTGGATGAAGCTTTCTTT.

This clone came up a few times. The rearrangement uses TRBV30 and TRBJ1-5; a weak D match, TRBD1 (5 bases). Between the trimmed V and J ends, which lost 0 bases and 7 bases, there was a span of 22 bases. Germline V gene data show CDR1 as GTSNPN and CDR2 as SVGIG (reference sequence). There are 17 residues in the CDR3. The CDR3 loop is CAWSVPTFLREGQPQHF. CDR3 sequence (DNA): TGTGCCTGGAGTGTTCCGACGTTCCTCAGGGAAGGCCAGCCCCAGCATTTT.

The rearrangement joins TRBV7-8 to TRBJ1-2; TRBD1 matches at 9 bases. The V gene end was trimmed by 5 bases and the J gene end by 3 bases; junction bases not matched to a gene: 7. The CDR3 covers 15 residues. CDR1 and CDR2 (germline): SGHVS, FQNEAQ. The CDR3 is CASSPRWDRDYGYTF. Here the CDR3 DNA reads TGTGCCAGCAGCCCACGCTGGGACAGGGACTATGGCTACACCTTC. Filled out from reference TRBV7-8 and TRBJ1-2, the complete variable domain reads GAGVSQSPRYKVAKRGQDVALRCDPISGHVSLFWYQQALGQGPEFLTYFQNEAQLDKSGLPSDRFFAERPEGSVSTLKIQRTQQEDSAVYLCASSPRWDRDYGYTFGSGTRLTVV.

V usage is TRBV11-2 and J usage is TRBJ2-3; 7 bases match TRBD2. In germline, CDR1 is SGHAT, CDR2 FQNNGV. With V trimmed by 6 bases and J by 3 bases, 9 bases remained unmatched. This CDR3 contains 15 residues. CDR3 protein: CASSQRGGRTDTQYF. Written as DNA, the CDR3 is TGTGCCAGCAGTCAACGCGGGGGAAGGACAGATACGCAGTATTTT.

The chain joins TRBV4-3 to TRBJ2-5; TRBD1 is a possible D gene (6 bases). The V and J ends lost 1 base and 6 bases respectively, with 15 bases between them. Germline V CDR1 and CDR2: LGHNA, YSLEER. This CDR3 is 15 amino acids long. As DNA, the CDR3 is TGCGCCAGCAGCCAAGGGACTCAGGGGCTAAAGACCCAGTACTTC. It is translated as CASSQGTQGLKTQYF.

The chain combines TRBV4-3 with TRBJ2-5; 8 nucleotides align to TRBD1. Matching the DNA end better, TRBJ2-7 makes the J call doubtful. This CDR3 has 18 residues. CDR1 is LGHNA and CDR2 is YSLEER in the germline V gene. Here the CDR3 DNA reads TGCGCCAGCAGCCAAGAATTAATTAGGACAGGGATCTCCTACGAGCAGTACTTC. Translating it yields CASSQELIRTGISYEQYF.

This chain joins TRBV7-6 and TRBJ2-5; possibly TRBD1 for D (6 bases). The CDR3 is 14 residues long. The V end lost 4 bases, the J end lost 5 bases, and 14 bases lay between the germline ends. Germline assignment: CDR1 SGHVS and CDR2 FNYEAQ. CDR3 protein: CASSSLEGVETQYF. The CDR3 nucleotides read TGTGCCAGCAGCTCATTAGAGGGGGTGGAGACCCAGTACTTC.

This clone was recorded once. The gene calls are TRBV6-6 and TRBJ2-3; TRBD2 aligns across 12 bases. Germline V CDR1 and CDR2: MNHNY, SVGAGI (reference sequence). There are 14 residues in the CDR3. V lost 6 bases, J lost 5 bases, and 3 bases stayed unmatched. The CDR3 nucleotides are TGTGCCAGCAGCCTAGCGGGGGGGTTAGATACGCAGTATTTT. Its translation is CASSLAGGLDTQYF.

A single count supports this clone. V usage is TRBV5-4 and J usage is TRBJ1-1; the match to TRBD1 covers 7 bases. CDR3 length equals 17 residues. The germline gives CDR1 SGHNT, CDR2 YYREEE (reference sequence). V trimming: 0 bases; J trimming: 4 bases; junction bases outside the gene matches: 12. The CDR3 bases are TGTGCCAGCAGCTTGGGACAGGGCCCTAGGCTCGGCACTGAAGCTTTCTTT. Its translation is CASSLGQGPRLGTEAFF. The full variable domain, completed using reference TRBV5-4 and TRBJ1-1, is ETGVTQSPTHLIKTRGQQVTLRCSSQSGHNTVSWYQQALGQGPQFIFQYYREEENGRGNFPPRFSGLQFPNYSSELNVNALELDDSALYLCASSLGQGPRLGTEAFFGQGTRLTVV.

The DNA for the CDR3 is TGTGCCAGCAGCTCGGACAGGGGAAGCAATTCACCCCTCCACTTT. Encoded protein: CASSSDRGSNSPLHF. V gene TRBV7-9 combines with J gene TRBJ1-6, with 9 bases aligning to TRBD1. Per germline, CDR1 SEHNR and CDR2 FQNEAQ (reference sequence). The CDR3 is 15 residues long. V was pared by 4 bases and J by 7 bases, with 5 bases of the junction left unmatched. The whole variable domain, filled in from reference TRBV7-9 and TRBJ1-6, reads DTGVSQNPRHKITKRGQNVTFRCDPISEHNRLYWYRQTLGQGPEFLTYFQNEAQLEKSRLLSDRFSAERPKGSFSTLEIQRTEQGDSAMYLCASSSDRGSNSPLHFGNGTRLTVT.

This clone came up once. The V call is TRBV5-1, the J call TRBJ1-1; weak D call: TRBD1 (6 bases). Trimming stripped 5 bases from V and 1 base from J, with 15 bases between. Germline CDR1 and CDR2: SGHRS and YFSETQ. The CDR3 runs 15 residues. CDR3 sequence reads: CASRFARGANTEAFF. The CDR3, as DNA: TGCGCCAGCAGATTCGCCAGGGGCGCGAACACTGAAGCTTTCTTT. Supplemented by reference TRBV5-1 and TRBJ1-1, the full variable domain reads KAGVTQTPRYLIKTRGQQVTLSCSPISGHRSVSWYQQTPGQGLQFLFEYFSETQRNKGNFPGRFSGRQFSNSRSEMNVSTLELGDSALYLCASRFARGANTEAFFGQGTRLTVV.

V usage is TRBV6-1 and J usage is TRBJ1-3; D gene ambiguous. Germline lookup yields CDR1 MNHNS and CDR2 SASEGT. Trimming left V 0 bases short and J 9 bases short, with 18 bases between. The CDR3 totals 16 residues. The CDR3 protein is CASSEAPLFTSGTIYF. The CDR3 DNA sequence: TGTGCCAGCAGTGAAGCGCCCTTGTTTACAAGCGGCACCATATATTTT.